Listed below are T cell receptor beta chains from one sample, sequenced in a study of T cell responses to AZD1222 COVID-19 vaccine. The repertoire was sequenced with immunoSEQ multiplex PCR; TCRdb's copy has only in-frame clones and lacks some. The repertoire holds around 100,000 clones, with 80% to 95% as singletons. The sample here was peripheral blood, taken on day 0 of AZD1222 vaccination. These receptors came from an adult in good health. CDR3s include the opening cysteine and the closing phenylalanine or tryptophan. A D gene is named only where the DNA matches it firmly. Clone size is shown for a subset of rows, as once, few, many or a class of expanded clone.

size,J,V,D,DNA,CDR3
.,TRBJ2-6,TRBV6-2/TRBV6-3,.,TGTGCCAGCAGCCGCCCGGGGGTTGGGGCCAACGTCCTGACTTTC,CASSRPGVGANVLTF
.,TRBJ1-1,TRBV19,.,TGTGCCAGTAGTACAGGGCGTCAAACTGAAGCTTTCTTT,CASSTGRQTEAFF
.,TRBJ1-1,TRBV18,.,TGTGCCAGCTCACGGCCACCGGGACACGGGGCTTTCTTT,CASSRPPGHGAFF
.,TRBJ1-6,TRBV6-5,TRBD1,TGTGCCAGCAGATGGACAGGGGAAAATTCACCCCTCCACTTT,CASRWTGENSPLHF
.,TRBJ1-2,TRBV7-2,.,TGTGCCAGCAGCTTAGTCCTCTATGGCAGATTCAACTATGGCTACACCTTC,CASSLVLYGRFNYGYTF
.,TRBJ2-3,TRBV15,.,TGTGCCACCAGCGCCCGGACTACCTACACAGATACGCAGTATTTT,CATSARTTYTDTQYF
.,TRBJ1-1,TRBV14,.,TGTGCCAGCAGCCAAGATCGAGGAAGGAGGGGAGCTTTCTTT,CASSQDRGRRGAFF
.,TRBJ2-7,TRBV9,.,TGTGCCAGCAGCGTAGGCGGAGTCACCTACGAGCAGTACTTC,CASSVGGVTYEQYF
.,TRBJ2-1,TRBV7-8,TRBD2,TGTGCCAGCAGAGTCGGGGTAGCGGGAGGGAATGAGCAGTTCTTC,CASRVGVAGGNEQFF
.,TRBJ1-1,TRBV29-1,.,TGCAGCGTTACCCCCCGGGGACAACAGAACACTGAAGCTTTCTTT,CSVTPRGQQNTEAFF
.,TRBJ1-3,TRBV10-3,.,TGTGCCATCAGTGAGTCGACCAGCTCTGGAAACACCATATATTTT,CAISESTSSGNTIYF
.,TRBJ2-7,TRBV9,.,TGTGCCAGCAGCGTAGGGGCCGGGGCAGCGTCCTACGAGCAGTACTTC,CASSVGAGAASYEQYF
.,TRBJ2-3,TRBV9,.,TGTGCCAGCAGCGCACAGGGACGGGGATCTGATACGCAGTATTTT,CASSAQGRGSDTQYF
.,TRBJ2-5,TRBV24-1,.,TGTGCCACCAGTGGGGACACACAAGAGACCCAGTACTTC,CATSGDTQETQYF
.,TRBJ2-7,TRBV12-3/TRBV12-4,.,TGTGCCAGCAGCCGGGCGGGCAACTACGAGCAGTACTTC,CASSRAGNYEQYF
once,TRBJ2-7,TRBV11-2,.,TGTGCCAGCAGCTTAGATCTTATAGGGCCCGCTCGCGAGCAGTACTTC,CASSLDLIGPAREQYF
.,TRBJ2-2,TRBV11-3,.,TGTGCCAGCAGCTTAGGTGAGGTCTACAGGGAGAACACCGGGGAGCTGTTTTTT,CASSLGEVYRENTGELFF
.,TRBJ1-6,TRBV25-1,.,TGTGCCAGCAGGGAGGGTCTTTATAATTCACCCCTCCACTTT,CASREGLYNSPLHF
.,TRBJ1-5,TRBV4-3,.,TGCGCCAGCAGCCAAGATCGGGCGGGGCAGCCCCAGCATTTT,CASSQDRAGQPQHF
.,TRBJ1-3,TRBV7-2,.,TGTGCCAGCAGCCCGCACCAAATCTCTGGAAACACCATATATTTT,CASSPHQISGNTIYF
.,TRBJ1-2,TRBV9,.,TGTGCCAGCAGCGCACGGGTCGGGGGCTACACCTTC,CASSARVGGYTF
.,TRBJ2-7,TRBV7-9,.,TGTGCCAGCAACTTTGGGGGGGAGACAGGAGAGCAGTACTTC,CASNFGGETGEQYF
.,TRBJ1-3,TRBV9,TRBD1,TGTGCCAGCAGCTCCCCCCGGGACAGGGGCGGAAACACCATATATTTT,CASSSPRDRGGNTIYF
.,TRBJ2-5,TRBV19,.,TGTGCCAGTAGTTCCAGGGAGACCCAGTACTTC,CASSSRETQYF
.,TRBJ2-1,TRBV7-9,.,TGTGCCAGCAGCTTAGACAGGGTAATGAATGAGCAGTTCTTC,CASSLDRVMNEQFF
few,TRBJ2-1,TRBV6-4,TRBD2,TGTGCCAGCAGTCCCCTAGCGGGAGGGTACAATGAGCAGTTCTTC,CASSPLAGGYNEQFF
.,TRBJ1-2,TRBV7-2,.,TGTGCCAGCAGCTTACTAGGGAGGGTCTCTGGCTACACCTTC,CASSLLGRVSGYTF
.,TRBJ1-3,TRBV5-4,.,TGTGCCAGCAGCTTGGACAGGGCTGGAAACACCATATATTTT,CASSLDRAGNTIYF
.,TRBJ2-1,TRBV29-1,.,TGCAGCGGAGGGCCGCGGTCCTACAATGAGCAGTTCTTC,CSGGPRSYNEQFF
.,TRBJ1-2,TRBV4-2,.,TGTGCCAGCAGCCAAGAACGGGGGCAGATCTATGGCTACACCTTC,CASSQERGQIYGYTF
.,TRBJ1-2,TRBV6-1,.,TGTGCCAGCAGTGAAGGACGGCCGCACTATGGCTACACCTTC,CASSEGRPHYGYTF
.,TRBJ1-2,TRBV11-2,TRBD1,TGTGCCAGCAGCCCGGGGCCGGGACAGGGGGTGGACTATGGCTACACCTTC,CASSPGPGQGVDYGYTF
.,TRBJ2-1,TRBV6-5,TRBD2,TGTGCCACCTCCAGGCTAGCGGGAGTTGTAAATGAGCAGTTCTTC,CATSRLAGVVNEQFF
.,TRBJ2-1,TRBV12-3/TRBV12-4,.,TGTGCCAGCAGCCCGATCGGGGCTAGGGGATGGTTCTTC,CASSPIGARGWFF
.,TRBJ2-1,TRBV3-1/TRBV3-2,TRBD2,TGTGCCAGCAGCCCGGCTAGCGGGGGGTGGTATGAGCAGTTCTTC,CASSPASGGWYEQFF
.,TRBJ2-1,TRBV7-2,TRBD1,TGTGCCAGCAGCCCGGACAGGGTGGGCAATGAGCAGTTCTTC,CASSPDRVGNEQFF
.,TRBJ2-3,TRBV20-1,TRBD2,TGCAGTGAACTAGCGTTGGATACGCAGTATTTT,CSELALDTQYF
.,TRBJ1-2,TRBV12-3/TRBV12-4,.,TGTGCCAGCAGTCCCCGTAGCTATGGCTACACCTTC,CASSPRSYGYTF
.,TRBJ1-1,TRBV28,.,TGTGCCAGCATTAATCATGACGGGTCGTCTTTCTTT,CASINHDGSSFF
once,TRBJ2-5,TRBV28,.,TGTGCCAGCCGCTCATGGGACAACCAAGAGACCCAGTACTTC,CASRSWDNQETQYF
once,TRBJ2-1,TRBV11-3,TRBD2,TGTGCCAGCAGCGCCCGACTAGCGGGAGTCAATGAGCAGTTCTTC,CASSARLAGVNEQFF
few,TRBJ1-1,TRBV23-1,.,TGCGCCAGCAGTACCCCAGACAGATTGAACACTGAAGCTTTCTTT,CASSTPDRLNTEAFF
.,TRBJ2-1,TRBV6-2/TRBV6-3,TRBD2,TGTGCCAGCAGCCGAGCTACTAGCGGGGGAATCAATGAGCAGTTCTTC,CASSRATSGGINEQFF
.,TRBJ1-3,TRBV11-2,.,TGTGCCAGCAGCATCCACAGCGTTGGAAACACCATATATTTT,CASSIHSVGNTIYF
.,TRBJ1-5,TRBV28,TRBD1,TGTGCCAGCAGTTTTTCAGGGGGCCTTCAGCCCCAGCATTTT,CASSFSGGLQPQHF
.,TRBJ2-7,TRBV28,.,TGTGCCAGCAGTTTAGGAGTGGCATACAGGGCGGTTCGTTACGAGCAGTACTTC,CASSLGVAYRAVRYEQYF
.,TRBJ1-1,TRBV19,.,TGTGCCAGTAGTTCGCACCGGGACCACACTGAAGCTTTCTTT,CASSSHRDHTEAFF
.,TRBJ1-2,TRBV28,TRBD1,TGTGCCAGCAGTATAACGACAGGGTATGGCTACACCTTC,CASSITTGYGYTF
.,TRBJ2-7,TRBV28,TRBD2,TGTGCCAGCAGTTCCCTAGCGGAGAGAGGGTCCTACGAGCAGTACTTC,CASSSLAERGSYEQYF
.,TRBJ1-1,TRBV28,.,TGTGCCAGCAGTCCCTCCCCGGGAGTCATGAACACTGAAGCTTTCTTT,CASSPSPGVMNTEAFF
.,TRBJ2-1,TRBV5-1,.,TGCGCCAGCACTCGGGGGACAGCCAACAATGAGCAGTTCTTC,CASTRGTANNEQFF
.,TRBJ2-7,TRBV9,TRBD2,TGTGCCAGCAGCCCCGGACTAGCGGGAGTCTACGAGCAGTACTTC,CASSPGLAGVYEQYF
.,TRBJ1-2,TRBV18,.,TGTGCCAGCTCCGTACAGGGTGACTATGGCTACACCTTC,CASSVQGDYGYTF
.,TRBJ2-2,TRBV10-3,.,TGTGCCGCCACAACTGGACGGACGAACACCGGGGAGCTGTTTTTT,CAATTGRTNTGELFF
.,TRBJ1-1,TRBV10-3,.,TGTGCCATCAGGGGGGATGGCGAAGCTTTCTTT,CAIRGDGEAFF